These 10 T cell receptor beta chains share one sample of origin, sequenced in a study of T cells in Graves' hyperthyroidism and ophthalmopathy. Amplification of TCR beta CDR3 regions used RNA as the template. The HTBI primer set served for first-round RT-PCR of the TCR CDR3. TCRdb passed the multiplex PCR reads through MiXCR, listing each CDR3 protein once. The table records 300,000 to 450,000 distinct CDR3 sequences, more than 13% of them present only once. The sample comprised blood. The receptor set was obtained from a woman in her twenties or thirties with Graves' hyperthyroidism.

Ten or more counts support this clonotype. The chain links TRBV18 to TRBJ2-5; the D gene could be TRBD1 or TRBD2 (5 bases each). The germline V gene has CDR1 KGHSH and CDR2 LQKENI. Trimming took off 2 bases at V and 9 bases at J, with 13 bases between the two ends. The CDR3 spans 13 residues. The chain's CDR3 is CASSPDFRDAQYF. The CDR3, as DNA: TGTGCCAGCTCACCAGATTTTCGGGACGCCCAGTACTTC.

The table lists this clonotype with many counts. J is TRBJ2-2 and V is TRBV7-2; no clear D. CDR1 and CDR2 (germline): SGHTA, FQGNSA. CDR3 size: 13 residues. The ends were cut back, 3 bases at V and 6 bases at J, with 8 bases in the middle. The CDR3 sequence is CASSFGGPGELFF. The CDR3 nucleotides are TGTGCCAGCAGCTTCGGCGGTCCCGGGGAGCTGTTTTTT.

This rearrangement joins TRBV20-1 to TRBJ2-7; no reliable D call. The CDR3 has 13 amino acids. Germline assignment: CDR1 DFQATT and CDR2 SNEGSKA (reference sequence). Trimming stripped 0 bases from V and 7 bases from J, with 13 bases between. The CDR3, as DNA: TGCAGTGCTAGAGACCGGGTCGCCTGGGAGCAGTACTTC. Residues: CSARDRVAWEQYF.

This clonotype was observed a few times. This chain uses TRBV7-8 with TRBJ2-3; TRBD2 matches at 10 bases. The CDR3 loop spans 18 amino acids. J was trimmed by 2 bases and V by 5 bases; bases with no gene match: 13. Germline values: CDR1 SGHVS, CDR2 FQNEAQ. CDR3 DNA: TGTGCCAGCAGCCCGACACAGCGGGAGGGCCGGAACACAGATACGCAGTATTTT. Amino acid sequence: CASSPTQREGRNTDTQYF.

This clonotype was detected ten times or more. V and J are TRBV29-1 and TRBJ2-1; 10 bases map to TRBD2. CDR3 length: 17 amino acids. After removal of 5 bases from V and 4 bases from J, the junction contained 14 bases not matched to a gene. Looked up from germline, CDR1 is SQVTM and CDR2 is ANQGSEA. This chain's CDR3 is CSVTGLAERVGYNEQFF. The CDR3 DNA reads as TGCAGCGTTACCGGACTAGCGGAACGAGTGGGATACAATGAGCAGTTCTTC.

This clonotype was counted only a few times. This sequence joins TRBV2 and TRBJ1-2; D call uncertain. V lost 3 bases and J 4 bases, leaving 9 bases between the germline ends. This CDR3 has 13 amino acids. CDR1 and CDR2 (germline): SNHLY, FYNNEI. CDR3 sequence: CASSDDRVYGYTF. The CDR3 DNA is TGTGCCAGCAGTGACGACCGGGTCTATGGCTACACCTTC.

This clonotype was recorded once. The rearrangement links TRBV6-2 or TRBV6-3 to TRBJ2-1; 7 positions agree with TRBD2. CDR3 size: 14 residues. CDR1 is MNHEY, CDR2 SVGEGT, per germline. The J segment lost 8 bases and the V segment lost 4 bases, leaving 8 bases of the junction unmatched. CDR3 protein: CASSLTSRDHEQFF. DNA for the CDR3: TGTGCCAGCAGTTTGACTAGCCGGGACCATGAGCAGTTCTTC.

This clonotype was counted between two and nine times. The chain couples TRBV6-1 to TRBJ2-3; D gene unclear. The germline CDR1 and CDR2 sequences are MNHNS and SASEGT. This CDR3 spans 13 amino acids. V lost 6 bases and J 2 bases, leaving 9 bases between the germline ends. The CDR3 region is CASSGFPTDTQYF. The CDR3, as DNA: TGTGCCAGCAGCGGGTTTCCCACAGATACGCAGTATTTT.

The rearrangement uses TRBV20-1 and TRBJ2-7; no clear D gene. Germline CDR1 DFQATT, CDR2 SNEGSKA (reference sequence). The CDR3 covers 12 residues. Deletions cut 0 bases from V and 5 bases from J, with 8 bases between. The chain's CDR3 is CSAREQPNEQYF. CDR3 in DNA: TGCAGTGCTAGAGAACAGCCCAACGAGCAGTACTTC.

The chain joins TRBV29-1 to TRBJ2-7, with D possibly being TRBD2 (6 bases). The germline V and J ends were trimmed by 3 bases and 0 bases, with 15 bases remaining between them. This CDR3 contains 15 residues. Germline V gene data show CDR1 as SQVTM and CDR2 as ANQGSEA. In DNA, the CDR3 is TGCAGCGTTGAGGCGGGAACCTCTAACTCCTACGAGCAGTACTTC. Its translation is CSVEAGTSNSYEQYF.